One sample yielded the 5 T cell receptor beta chains listed below, sequenced in a study of blood T cell repertoires in COVID-19. Here immunoSEQ multiplex PCR was the method, and the copy in TCRdb shows in-frame clones only, minus some. This table has some 200,000 clones, roughly four fifths appearing once. Sequenced material: peripheral blood. These receptors were collected from a woman aged 35 to 49 with COVID-19, enrolled during active disease.

This clone was seen more than once but under ten times. The chain uses TRBV12-3 or TRBV12-4 and TRBJ2-1; D is uncertain. The CDR3 has 12 residues. Trimming shortened V by 6 bases and J by 8 bases, and 11 bases separated the two germline ends. CDR3 DNA: TGTGCCAGCAGGTCGGGTTTGTATGAGCAGTTCTTC. Translated: CASRSGLYEQFF.

This clone appeared many times. The CDR3 nucleotides are TGTGCCAGCAGCTTGGTACTCTTCACTGGGGCCAACGTCCTGACTTTC. It is translated as CASSLVLFTGANVLTF. The chain couples TRBV7-2 to TRBJ2-6; D is undetermined. This CDR3 has 16 amino acids. Per the germline V gene, CDR1 is SGHTA and CDR2 is FQGNSA. V lost 3 bases to trimming and J lost 2 bases, with 11 bases between them.

The chain uses TRBV2 and TRBJ1-6; D uncertain. Trimming removed 8 bases at V and 0 bases at J, with 8 bases between. Germline CDR1 is SNHLY and CDR2 is FYNNEI. The CDR3 runs 14 residues. The CDR3 DNA reads TGTGCCAGCGCGCCGGTCTCCTATAATTCACCCCTCCACTTT. Its translation: CASAPVSYNSPLHF.

J is TRBJ1-4 and V is TRBV3-1 (or the pseudogene TRBV3-2); no firm D call. Germline V lookup: CDR1 LGHDT, CDR2 YNNKEL (reference sequence). The germline V and J ends were trimmed by 1 base and 5 bases, with 14 bases remaining between them. CDR3 length equals 16 residues. The CDR3 DNA reads TGTGCCAGCAGCCAAGTACCGGGTCCCCGGAATGAAAAACTGTTTTTT. It specifies CASSQVPGPRNEKLFF.

The genes are TRBV5-1 and TRBJ2-2; D uncertain. This CDR3 is 13 amino acids long. Germline V gene lookup returns CDR1 SGHRS and CDR2 YFSETQ. V was trimmed by 3 bases and J by 3 bases, leaving 6 bases between them. Here the CDR3 DNA reads TGCGCCAGCAGCTCTCCGGACACCGGGGAGCTGTTTTTT. Translating it yields CASSSPDTGELFF.